Listed below are T cell receptor beta chains from one sample, sequenced in a study of CD8+CD57+ T cells in acquired aplastic anemia. TCRdb used MiXCR to reprocess the reads, holding one entry per CDR3 protein. The sample has about 220,000 distinct CDR3 sequences, roughly half seen once. Sequenced: sorted CD4+, CD8+, or CD8+CD57+ T cells (not recorded which) from PBMCs. These receptors were obtained from a human donor with aplastic anemia. CDR3s include the opening cysteine and the closing phenylalanine or tryptophan. Each record gives: J gene, D gene, clone size, V gene, CDR3 DNA, CDR3 protein. The D gene is left open where the match is weak. Not every row has a clone size; where given, it reads once, few, many or a size class.

J gene: TRBJ2-5; D gene: TRBD2; clone size: -; V gene: TRBV10-3; CDR3 DNA: TGTGCCATCAGTGAGGGGGGGGGACAAGAGACCCAGTACTTC; CDR3 protein: CAISEGGGQETQYF
J gene: TRBJ2-1; D gene: -; clone size: few; V gene: TRBV28; CDR3 DNA: TGTGCCAGCAGTACTACTACCTCGTCCGTCCGGGGTGAGCAGTTCTTC; CDR3 protein: CASSTTTSSVRGEQFF
J gene: TRBJ2-7; D gene: -; clone size: -; V gene: TRBV7-2; CDR3 DNA: TGTGCCAGCAGCCTCAAACAGGGCTACGAGCAGTACTTC; CDR3 protein: CASSLKQGYEQYF
J gene: TRBJ2-5; D gene: TRBD1; clone size: many; V gene: TRBV12-3/TRBV12-4; CDR3 DNA: TGTGCCAGCAGTCCGACAGGGGGCGCAGGGGAGACCCAGTACTTC; CDR3 protein: CASSPTGGAGETQYF
J gene: TRBJ2-7; D gene: -; clone size: -; V gene: TRBV7-2; CDR3 DNA: TGTGCCAGCAGTCGTCTTAATGGGTCTACCTACGAGCAGTACTTC; CDR3 protein: CASSRLNGSTYEQYF
J gene: TRBJ2-2; D gene: -; clone size: -; V gene: TRBV15; CDR3 DNA: TGTGCCACCAGTTGGGGGTGGACCGGGGGGCTGTTTTTT; CDR3 protein: CATSWGWTGGLFF
J gene: TRBJ1-5; D gene: -; clone size: -; V gene: TRBV28; CDR3 DNA: TGTGCCAGCAGCGCTACAGGGCTTGGACAGCCCCAGCATTTT; CDR3 protein: CASSATGLGQPQHF
J gene: TRBJ1-5; D gene: -; clone size: many; V gene: TRBV7-9; CDR3 DNA: TGTGCCAGCAGCCTAGTCGGTCAGGGTGATCAGCCCCAGCATTTT; CDR3 protein: CASSLVGQGDQPQHF
J gene: TRBJ2-7; D gene: -; clone size: -; V gene: TRBV24-1; CDR3 DNA: TGTGCCACCAGTGATGCCCGGGACTACGAGCAGTACTTC; CDR3 protein: CATSDARDYEQYF
J gene: TRBJ2-3; D gene: -; clone size: many; V gene: TRBV2; CDR3 DNA: TGTGCCAGCAGGTGGAACGAGCAGGATACGCAGTATTTT; CDR3 protein: CASRWNEQDTQYF
J gene: TRBJ1-6; D gene: -; clone size: few; V gene: TRBV6-1; CDR3 DNA: TGTGCCAGCACTGAGTTGCGGGCACCCCTCCACTTT; CDR3 protein: CASTELRAPLHF
J gene: TRBJ2-7; D gene: -; clone size: -; V gene: TRBV5-1; CDR3 DNA: TGCGCCAGCAGCTTGGGTCGGGGACGAGAGAACGAGCAGTACTTC; CDR3 protein: CASSLGRGRENEQYF
J gene: TRBJ1-1; D gene: -; clone size: -; V gene: TRBV7-2; CDR3 DNA: TGTGCCAGCAGCTTACTGGCTCTAGCGGGGGCGAACACTGAAGCTTTCTTT; CDR3 protein: CASSLLALAGANTEAFF
J gene: TRBJ2-7; D gene: -; clone size: many; V gene: TRBV2; CDR3 DNA: TGTGCCAGCAGTAAGGACAGTTCTAGCGGAAGGTTAACCTACGAGCAGTACTTC; CDR3 protein: CASSKDSSSGRLTYEQYF
J gene: TRBJ2-1; D gene: TRBD1; clone size: many; V gene: TRBV25-1; CDR3 DNA: TGTGCCAGCAGTGACTACAGACAGGGGCCACACAATGAGCAGTTCTTC; CDR3 protein: CASSDYRQGPHNEQFF
J gene: TRBJ2-3; D gene: -; clone size: -; V gene: TRBV7-2; CDR3 DNA: TGTGCCAGCAGCCCCGGGACGACAGATACGCAGTATTTT; CDR3 protein: CASSPGTTDTQYF
J gene: TRBJ1-2; D gene: -; clone size: -; V gene: TRBV27; CDR3 DNA: TGTGCCAGTACAAGGCGGGGGCAGGGACTCAGCTATGGCTACACCTTC; CDR3 protein: CASTRRGQGLSYGYTF
J gene: TRBJ1-5; D gene: TRBD1; clone size: -; V gene: TRBV25-1; CDR3 DNA: TGTGCCAGCCAGACAGGGGGAGAGGTCGGTCAGCCCCAGCATTTT; CDR3 protein: CASQTGGEVGQPQHF
J gene: TRBJ2-1; D gene: -; clone size: -; V gene: TRBV15; CDR3 DNA: TGTGCCACCAGCAGAGACTCGGCGGTGCTCCACAATGAGCAGTTCTTC; CDR3 protein: CATSRDSAVLHNEQFF
J gene: TRBJ2-7; D gene: TRBD2; clone size: many; V gene: TRBV20-1; CDR3 DNA: TGCAGTGCCCTCAGCGGGGGGGCCGAGTACGAGCAGTACTTC; CDR3 protein: CSALSGGAEYEQYF